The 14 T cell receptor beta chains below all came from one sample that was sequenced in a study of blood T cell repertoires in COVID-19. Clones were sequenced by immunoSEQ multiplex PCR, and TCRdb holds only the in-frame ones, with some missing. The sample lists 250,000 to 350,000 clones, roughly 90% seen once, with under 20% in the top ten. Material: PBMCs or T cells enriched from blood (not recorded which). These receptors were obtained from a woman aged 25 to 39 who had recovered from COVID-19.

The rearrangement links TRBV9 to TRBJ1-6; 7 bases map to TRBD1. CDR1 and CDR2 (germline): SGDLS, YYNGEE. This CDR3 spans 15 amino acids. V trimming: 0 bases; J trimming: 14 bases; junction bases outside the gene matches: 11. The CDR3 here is CASSVGGARQGALHF. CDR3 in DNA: TGTGCCAGCAGCGTAGGGGGTGCGAGACAGGGAGCCCTCCACTTT. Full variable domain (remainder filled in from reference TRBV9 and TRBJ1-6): DSGVTQTPKHLITATGQRVTLRCSPRSGDLSVYWYQQSLDQGLQFLIQYYNGEERAKGNILERFSAQQFPDLHSELNLSSLELGDSALYFCASSVGGARQGALHFGNGTRLTVT.

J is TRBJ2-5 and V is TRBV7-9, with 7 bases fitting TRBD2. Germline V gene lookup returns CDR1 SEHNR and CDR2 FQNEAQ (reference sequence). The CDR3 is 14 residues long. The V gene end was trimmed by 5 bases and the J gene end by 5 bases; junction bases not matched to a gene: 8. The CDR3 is CASSQERGRETQYF. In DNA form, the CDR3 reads TGTGCCAGCAGCCAAGAGCGGGGTAGGGAGACCCAGTACTTC.

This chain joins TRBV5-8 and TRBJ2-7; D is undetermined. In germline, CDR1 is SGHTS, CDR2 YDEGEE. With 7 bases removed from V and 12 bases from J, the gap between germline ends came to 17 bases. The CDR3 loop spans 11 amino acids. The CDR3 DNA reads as TGTGCCAGCGACCCCCTGGCCCCGGGGTACTTC. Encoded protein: CASDPLAPGYF.

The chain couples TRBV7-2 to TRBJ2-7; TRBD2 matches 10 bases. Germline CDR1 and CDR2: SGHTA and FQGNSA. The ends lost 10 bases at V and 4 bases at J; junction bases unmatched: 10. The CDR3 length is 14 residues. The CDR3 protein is CATAGAGGTYEQYF. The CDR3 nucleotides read TGTGCCACCGCGGGAGCGGGGGGGACGTACGAGCAGTACTTC.

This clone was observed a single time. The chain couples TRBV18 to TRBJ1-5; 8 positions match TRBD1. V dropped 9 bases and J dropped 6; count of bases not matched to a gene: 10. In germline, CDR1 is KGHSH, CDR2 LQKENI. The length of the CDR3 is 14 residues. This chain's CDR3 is CASNRQGQGQPQHF. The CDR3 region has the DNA TGTGCCAGTAACCGACAGGGGCAGGGTCAGCCCCAGCATTTT.

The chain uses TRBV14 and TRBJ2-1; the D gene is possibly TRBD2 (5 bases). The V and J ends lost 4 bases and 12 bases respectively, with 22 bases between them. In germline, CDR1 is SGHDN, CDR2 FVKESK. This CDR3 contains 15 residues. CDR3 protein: CASSLEVLALSRQFF. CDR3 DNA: TGTGCCAGCAGCCTCGAGGTATTAGCGCTCTCCCGGCAGTTCTTC.

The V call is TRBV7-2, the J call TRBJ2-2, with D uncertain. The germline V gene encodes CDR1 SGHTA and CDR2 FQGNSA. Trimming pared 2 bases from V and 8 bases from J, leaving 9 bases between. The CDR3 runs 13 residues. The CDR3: CASSLTVFGELFF. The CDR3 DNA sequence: TGTGCCAGCAGCTTAACGGTCTTTGGGGAGCTGTTTTTT. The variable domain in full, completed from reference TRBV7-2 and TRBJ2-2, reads GAGVSQSPSNKVTEKGKDVELRCDPISGHTALYWYRQSLGQGLEFLIYFQGNSAPDKSGLPSDRFSAERTGGSVSTLTIQRTQQEDSAVYLCASSLTVFGELFFGEGSRLTVL.

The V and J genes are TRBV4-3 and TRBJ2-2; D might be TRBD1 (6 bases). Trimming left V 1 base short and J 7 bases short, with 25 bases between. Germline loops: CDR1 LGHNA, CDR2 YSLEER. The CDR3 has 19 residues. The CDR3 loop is CASSQGLPTTDRFDGELFF. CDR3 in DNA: TGCGCCAGCAGCCAAGGACTGCCGACCACCGACAGGTTCGACGGGGAGCTGTTTTTT.

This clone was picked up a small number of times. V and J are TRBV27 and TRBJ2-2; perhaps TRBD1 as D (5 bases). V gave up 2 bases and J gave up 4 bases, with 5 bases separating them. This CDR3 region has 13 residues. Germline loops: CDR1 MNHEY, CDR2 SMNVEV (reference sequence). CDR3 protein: CASSLGATGELFF. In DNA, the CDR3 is TGTGCCAGCAGTTTAGGGGCCACCGGGGAGCTGTTTTTT.

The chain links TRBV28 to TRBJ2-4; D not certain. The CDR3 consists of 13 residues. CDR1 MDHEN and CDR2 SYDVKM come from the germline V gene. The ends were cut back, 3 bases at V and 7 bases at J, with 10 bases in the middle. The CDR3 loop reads CASSFPTHNIQYF. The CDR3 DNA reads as TGTGCCAGCAGTTTCCCGACTCACAACATTCAGTACTTC.

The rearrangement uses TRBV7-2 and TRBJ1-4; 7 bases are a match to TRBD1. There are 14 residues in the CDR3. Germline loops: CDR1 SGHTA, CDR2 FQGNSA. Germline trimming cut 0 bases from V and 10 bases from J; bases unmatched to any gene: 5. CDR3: CASSLARTGGKLFF. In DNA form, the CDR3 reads TGTGCCAGCAGCTTAGCCAGGACAGGCGGAAAACTGTTTTTT. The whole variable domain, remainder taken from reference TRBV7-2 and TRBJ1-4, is GAGVSQSPSNKVTEKGKDVELRCDPISGHTALYWYRQSLGQGLEFLIYFQGNSAPDKSGLPSDRFSAERTGGSVSTLTIQRTQQEDSAVYLCASSLARTGGKLFFGSGTQLSVL.

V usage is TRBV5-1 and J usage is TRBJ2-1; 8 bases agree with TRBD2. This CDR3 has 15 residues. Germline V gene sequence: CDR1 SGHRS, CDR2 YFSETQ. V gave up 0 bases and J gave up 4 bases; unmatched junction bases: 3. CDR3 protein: CASSLEIAGYNEQFF. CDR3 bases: TGCGCCAGCAGCTTGGAGATAGCGGGGTACAATGAGCAGTTCTTC.

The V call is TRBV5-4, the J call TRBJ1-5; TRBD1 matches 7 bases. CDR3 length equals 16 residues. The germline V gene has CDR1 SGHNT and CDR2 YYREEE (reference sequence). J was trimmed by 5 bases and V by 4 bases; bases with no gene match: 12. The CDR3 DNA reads TGTGCCAGCAGCCGGTTTGAGGGGGCGAGGGATCAGCCCCAGCATTTT. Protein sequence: CASSRFEGARDQPQHF.

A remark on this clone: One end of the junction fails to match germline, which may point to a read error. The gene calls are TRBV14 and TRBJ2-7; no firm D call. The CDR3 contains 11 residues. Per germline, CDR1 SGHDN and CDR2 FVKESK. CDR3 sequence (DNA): TGTGCCAGCAGTCAAGGCGGCGAGCAGTACTTC. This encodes CASSQGGEQYF.